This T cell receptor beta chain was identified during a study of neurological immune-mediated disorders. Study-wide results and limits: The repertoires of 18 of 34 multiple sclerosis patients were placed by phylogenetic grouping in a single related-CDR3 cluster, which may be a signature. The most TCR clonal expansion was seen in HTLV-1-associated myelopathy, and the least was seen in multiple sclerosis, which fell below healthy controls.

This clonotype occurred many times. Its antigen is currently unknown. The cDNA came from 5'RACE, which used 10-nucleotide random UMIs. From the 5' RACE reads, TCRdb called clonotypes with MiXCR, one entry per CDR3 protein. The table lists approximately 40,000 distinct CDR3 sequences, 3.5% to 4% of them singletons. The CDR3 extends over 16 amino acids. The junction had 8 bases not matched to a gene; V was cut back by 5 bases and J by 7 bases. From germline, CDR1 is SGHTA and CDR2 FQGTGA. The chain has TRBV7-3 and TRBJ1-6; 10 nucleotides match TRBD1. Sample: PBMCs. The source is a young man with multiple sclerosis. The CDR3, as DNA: TGTGCCAGCAGCCCCCGGACAGGGGGAGAGAATTCACCCCTCCACTTT. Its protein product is CASSPRTGGENSPLHF.